This record covers a single TCR beta chain. The CDR3 is 17 residues long. The V gene lost 6 bases and the J gene lost 1 base, with 20 bases spanning the gap. The germline CDR1 and CDR2 sequences are SGHRS and YFSETQ. This entry belongs to a study of blood T cell repertoires in COVID-19. Looking at the study overall: Both acute and convalescent COVID-19 samples were obtained from the United States, Italy and Spain.

In the original analysis: Amplification from reference gene primers served as the basis for estimated nucleated cell counts. Data came from immunoSEQ multiplex PCR; TCRdb stores just in-frame clones and leaves some out. The V and J calls and the clone size are those of that table, but D and trimming were determined from the DNA. Here the sample spans 150,000 or so clones, about three quarters being singletons. Sequenced material: peripheral blood. The source is a man of 80 years or more with acute or convalescent COVID-19. The rearrangement joins TRBV5-1 to TRBJ2-1, with a weak D call TRBD1 (5 bases). The CDR3 region is CASMRGAAMGSYNEQFF. As DNA, the CDR3 is TGCGCCAGCATGCGTGGGGCCGCGATGGGATCCTACAATGAGCAGTTCTTC.